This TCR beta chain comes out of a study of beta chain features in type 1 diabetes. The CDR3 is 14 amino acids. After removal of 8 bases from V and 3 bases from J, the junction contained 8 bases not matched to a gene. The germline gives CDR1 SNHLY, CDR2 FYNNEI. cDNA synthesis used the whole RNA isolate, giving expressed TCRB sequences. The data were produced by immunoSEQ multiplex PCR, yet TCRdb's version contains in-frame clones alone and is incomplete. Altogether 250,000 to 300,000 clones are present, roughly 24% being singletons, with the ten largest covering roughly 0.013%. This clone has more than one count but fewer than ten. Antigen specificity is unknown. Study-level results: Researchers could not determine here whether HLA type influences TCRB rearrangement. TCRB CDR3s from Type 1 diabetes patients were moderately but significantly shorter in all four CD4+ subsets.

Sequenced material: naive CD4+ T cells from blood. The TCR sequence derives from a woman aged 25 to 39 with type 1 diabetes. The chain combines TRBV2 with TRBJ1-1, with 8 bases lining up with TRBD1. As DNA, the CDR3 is TGTGCCAGCTCCCGGGACAGGTCGGACACTGAAGCTTTCTTT. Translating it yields CASSRDRSDTEAFF.